This entry is about one TCR beta chain. The V end was cut by 3 bases, the J end by 6 bases, with 16 bases between. The CDR3 sequence is 15 residues long. CDR1 is SGHTS, CDR2 YDEGEE, per germline. The sample is drawn from a study of blood T cell repertoires in COVID-19. Generated by immunoSEQ multiplex PCR, the TCRdb table keeps only in-frame clones and is missing some. The sample lists approximately 450,000 clones, over 75% occurring once. Sequenced input: PBMCs or T cells enriched from blood (not recorded which). The TCR originated in a man aged 30-40 years who had recovered from COVID-19. V and J are TRBV5-8 and TRBJ2-1; a weak D match, TRBD2 (6 bases). Here the CDR3 DNA reads TGTGCCAGCAGCTCCGGGACTTTAATTTTCAATGAGCAGTTCTTC. Its protein is CASSSGTLIFNEQFF.